This T cell receptor (beta chain) appears in the sequencing data of a study of tumor-infiltrating lymphocytes in primary liver carcinoma. A constant-region primer primed TCR beta cDNA synthesis from 450 to 550 ng of total RNA. Libraries for TCR beta were built through three nested multiplex PCR rounds, which together made up a slightly modified ARM-PCR procedure. TRBV1-TRBV30 forward primers and a C-beta reverse primer were used in the first two PCR rounds, which each ran for approximately 11 cycles. TCRdb redid the calling of the multiplex PCR reads with MiXCR, one entry per CDR3 protein. The sample contains more than 85,000 distinct CDR3 sequences, about four fifths of which appear only once. Unsorted bulk tissue, about 19-31 mg of it, served as the source for co-extraction of RNA and DNA. None of the patients had received treatment, and all had chronic HBV infection. In the case of this clonotype: One junction end does not reproduce the germline sequence, and a read error may be involved.

Germline-derived CDR1 and CDR2 are SQVTM and ANQGSEA. This CDR3 has 15 amino acids. The sequenced sample was liver tumor tissue from sampling region 3. Described subset: tumor region T3, left-lateral pole. The V gene is TRBV29-1, the J gene TRBJ2-1; TRBD2 aligns across 8 bases. The receptor was isolated from a middle-aged man with primary liver carcinoma and hepatitis B virus infection. Written as DNA, the CDR3 is TGCAGCGTTAGACTATCGGGAGGGTTCTACAATGGGCAGTTCTTC. Encoded protein: CSVRLSGGFYNGQFF.